The 20 T cell receptor beta chains reported below all come from one sample, sequenced in a study of blood T cell repertoires in COVID-19. Sequenced by immunoSEQ multiplex PCR; TCRdb stores in-frame clones only, minus some. The sample lists 270,000 or so clones, around 86% occurring once. Material for sequencing was peripheral blood. The receptors come from a human donor in a cohort sampled during active COVID-19.

The J gene is TRBJ1-3, the V gene TRBV5-1; TRBD1 might be the D (5 bases). Germline lookup yields CDR1 SGHRS and CDR2 YFSETQ. V was shortened by 1 base and J by 10 bases, with 15 bases between the two germline ends. The CDR3 has 14 amino acids. CDR3 bases: TGCGCCAGCAGCTTGAACGTGGACCCAGGGACCATATATTTT. Translation: CASSLNVDPGTIYF. The variable domain in full, completed from reference TRBV5-1 and TRBJ1-3, reads KAGVTQTPRYLIKTRGQQVTLSCSPISGHRSVSWYQQTPGQGLQFLFEYFSETQRNKGNFPGRFSGRQFSNSRSEMNVSTLELGDSALYLCASSLNVDPGTIYFGEGSWLTVV.

This rearrangement joins TRBV28 to TRBJ2-5; 12 nucleotides align to TRBD1. V was clipped by 6 bases and J by 5 bases; unmatched bases: 7. Germline CDR1 MDHEN, CDR2 SYDVKM. CDR3 length equals 15 residues. The DNA of the CDR3 is TGTGCCAGCAGCCCCGGGACAGGGGGCGAGGAGACCCAGTACTTC. Encoded protein: CASSPGTGGEETQYF. The full variable domain, completed using reference TRBV28 and TRBJ2-5, is DVKVTQSSRYLVKRTGEKVFLECVQDMDHENMFWYRQDPGLGLRLIYFSYDVKMKEKGDIPEGYSVSREKKERFSLILESASTNQTSMYLCASSPGTGGEETQYFGPGTRLLVL.

The chain recombines TRBV5-4 with TRBJ2-2; 8 nucleotides agree with TRBD2. The CDR3 runs to 15 residues. CDR1 SGHNT and CDR2 YYREEE come from the germline V gene (reference sequence). V was clipped by 5 bases and J by 3 bases; unmatched bases: 6. Written as DNA, the CDR3 is TGTGCCAGCAGGCGTGCCGGGGGGGACACCGGGGAGCTGTTTTTT. It encodes CASRRAGGDTGELFF.

The chain uses TRBV28 and TRBJ2-1, with 9 bases aligning to TRBD2. This CDR3 spans 14 amino acids. Trimming removed 6 bases from V and 10 bases from J; junction bases left unmatched: 10. Per germline, CDR1 MDHEN and CDR2 SYDVKM. In nucleotides, the CDR3 is TGTGCCAGCAGACTCGACGTCCTAGCGGGAGAGCAGTTCTTC. Protein sequence: CASRLDVLAGEQFF.

The chain is built from TRBV7-8 and TRBJ2-3; D perhaps matches TRBD2 (6 bases). Germline CDR1 SGHVS, CDR2 FQNEAQ. This CDR3 has 14 residues. Trimming shortened V by 2 bases and J by 5 bases, and 11 bases separated the two germline ends. The CDR3 DNA is TGTGCCAGCAGCTTAATGGGACTCCAAGATACGCAGTATTTT. Its translation: CASSLMGLQDTQYF. The entire variable domain, with the rest obtained from reference TRBV7-8 and TRBJ2-3, is as follows: GAGVSQSPRYKVAKRGQDVALRCDPISGHVSLFWYQQALGQGPEFLTYFQNEAQLDKSGLPSDRFFAERPEGSVSTLKIQRTQQEDSAVYLCASSLMGLQDTQYFGPGTRLTVL.

The chain recombines TRBV28 with TRBJ2-2; unclear D gene. The CDR3 covers 14 residues. The V and J ends lost 6 bases and 5 bases respectively, with 13 bases between them. Germline values: CDR1 MDHEN, CDR2 SYDVKM. CDR3 nucleotide sequence: TGTGCCAGCAGGCCAAATTATAGAACCGGGGAGCTGTTTTTT. Translated: CASRPNYRTGELFF.

The J gene is TRBJ1-6, the V gene TRBV4-1; 7 nucleotides align to TRBD1. The germline V gene encodes CDR1 MGHRA and CDR2 YSYEKL. The CDR3 contains 14 residues. The J segment lost 7 bases and the V segment lost 3 bases, leaving 3 bases of the junction unmatched. The CDR3 DNA is TGCGCCAGCAGCCAGGGACAGCTAAATTCACCCCTCCACTTT. Translation gives CASSQGQLNSPLHF.

Only one count was recorded for this clone. This chain joins TRBV7-9 and TRBJ2-7; D is perhaps TRBD2 (6 bases). This CDR3 spans 17 amino acids. Germline CDR1 reads SEHNR; CDR2 reads FQNEAQ (reference sequence). The V and J ends lost 1 base and 2 bases respectively, with 18 bases between them. CDR3 coding DNA: TGTGCCAGCAGCTTAGTTCAGGCGGGGCCTATGACCTACGAGCAGTACTTC. Translated: CASSLVQAGPMTYEQYF.

This clone was observed once. The chain has TRBV5-6 and TRBJ1-6; D remains ambiguous. This CDR3 region has 13 residues. CDR1 is SGHDT, CDR2 YYEEEE, per germline. Trimming cost V 5 bases and J 11 bases, with 14 bases left between them. CDR3 bases: TGTGCCAGCAGTCCCGACCGGGGTCCACCCCTCCACTTT. Encoded protein: CASSPDRGPPLHF.

The V call is TRBV6-2 or TRBV6-3, the J call TRBJ2-1; D gene uncertain. This CDR3 is built from 13 residues. Germline values: CDR1 MNHEY, CDR2 SVGEGT. V was trimmed by 0 bases and J by 10 bases, leaving 10 bases between them. CDR3 DNA sequence: TGTGCCAGCAGTTACTCGATGCGTCACGAGCAGTTCTTC. This gives the protein CASSYSMRHEQFF.

This rearrangement joins TRBV7-9 to TRBJ2-7; D possibly corresponds to TRBD1 (6 bases). The V end was cut by 4 bases, the J end by 2 bases, with 12 bases between. Germline-derived CDR1 and CDR2 are SEHNR and FQNEAQ (reference sequence). The length of the CDR3 is 14 residues. The CDR3 spells CASSSSTGTYEQYF. The CDR3 nucleotides read TGTGCCAGCAGCTCGTCGACAGGCACCTACGAGCAGTACTTC.

The chain employs TRBV7-8 and TRBJ2-7; D unresolved. This CDR3 contains 11 residues. The V and J ends lost 4 bases and 4 bases respectively, with 5 bases between them. In germline, CDR1 is SGHVS, CDR2 FQNEAQ. In DNA, the CDR3 is TGTGCCAGCAGCTCGGAGTACGAGCAGTACTTC. Its protein is CASSSEYEQYF.

Only one count was recorded for this clone. V is TRBV18 and J is TRBJ1-1, with D hard to call. This CDR3 comprises 13 residues. Trimming left V 5 bases short and J 1 base short, with 8 bases between. Germline V gene data show CDR1 as KGHSH and CDR2 as LQKENI. The CDR3 DNA follows: TGTGCCAGCTCAGAGGGAGGGAACACTGAAGCTTTCTTT. Its protein is CASSEGGNTEAFF.

The chain links TRBV3-1 (or the pseudogene TRBV3-2) to TRBJ2-3, with 9 nucleotides matching TRBD2. Germline V gives CDR1 LGHDT, CDR2 YNNKEL (reference sequence). The CDR3 consists of 16 residues. Trimming removed 4 bases from V and 0 bases from J; junction bases left unmatched: 5. CDR3 in DNA: TGTGCCAGCAGCCGGGTAGCGGGAGCTAGCACAGATACGCAGTATTTT. Residues: CASSRVAGASTDTQYF.

The chain uses TRBV6-5 and TRBJ1-1; TRBD1 agrees at 7 bases. This CDR3 is built from 15 residues. The germline CDR1 and CDR2 sequences are MNHEY and SVGAGI. The junction had 2 bases not matched to a gene; V was cut back by 0 bases and J by 1 base. Here the CDR3 reads CASSYSTGPNTEAFF. The CDR3 DNA reads as TGTGCCAGCAGTTACTCGACAGGGCCGAACACTGAAGCTTTCTTT.

The CDR3 nucleotides read TGTGCCAGCAGTTTATACTACGGACAGGGACTGGGGGCAAGTCAGCCCCAGCATTTT. Its translation: CASSLYYGQGLGASQPQHF. The chain links TRBV28 to TRBJ1-5; 8 bases are a match to TRBD1. V trimming: 1 base; J trimming: 6 bases; junction bases outside the gene matches: 17. The CDR3 runs to 19 residues. Germline CDR1 and CDR2: MDHEN and SYDVKM.

The genes are TRBV12-3 or TRBV12-4 and TRBJ1-4; TRBD1 might be the D (6 bases). V dropped 3 bases and J dropped 6 bases, with 8 bases sitting between them. This CDR3 spans 13 amino acids. The CDR3 is CASSFQGHEKLFF. CDR3 coding DNA: TGTGCCAGCAGTTTTCAGGGGCATGAAAAACTGTTTTTT.

This rearrangement joins TRBV7-2 to TRBJ2-1, with D uncertain. CDR3 size: 15 residues. Germline V CDR1 and CDR2: SGHTA, FQGNSA. Trimming took 3 bases from V and 2 from J, leaving 11 bases between them. DNA of the CDR3: TGTGCCAGCAGCTTGTCCCTACAGCCCTACAATGAGCAGTTCTTC. Translated, it gives CASSLSLQPYNEQFF. The full variable domain, rest sourced from reference TRBV7-2 and TRBJ2-1, is GAGVSQSPSNKVTEKGKDVELRCDPISGHTALYWYRQSLGQGLEFLIYFQGNSAPDKSGLPSDRFSAERTGGSVSTLTIQRTQQEDSAVYLCASSLSLQPYNEQFFGPGTRLTVL.

This chain connects TRBV5-4 to TRBJ2-2; 7 bases agree with TRBD1. V was clipped by 4 bases and J by 6 bases; unmatched bases: 9. Germline CDR1 reads SGHNT; CDR2 reads YYREEE (reference sequence). The CDR3 has 15 amino acids. CDR3 in amino acids: CASSAYNQGAGELFF. The CDR3 DNA follows: TGTGCCAGCAGCGCGTACAACCAGGGGGCCGGGGAGCTGTTTTTT.

The rearrangement uses TRBV6-5 and TRBJ1-5, with 10 nucleotides matching TRBD1. Per the germline V gene, CDR1 is MNHEY and CDR2 is SVGAGI. This CDR3 comprises 14 residues. Unmatched junction bases numbered 3, after V lost 6 bases and J lost 4 bases. CDR3 nucleotides: TGTGCCAGCAGCCGGACAGGGGGTAATCAGCCCCAGCATTTT. Its protein product is CASSRTGGNQPQHF.